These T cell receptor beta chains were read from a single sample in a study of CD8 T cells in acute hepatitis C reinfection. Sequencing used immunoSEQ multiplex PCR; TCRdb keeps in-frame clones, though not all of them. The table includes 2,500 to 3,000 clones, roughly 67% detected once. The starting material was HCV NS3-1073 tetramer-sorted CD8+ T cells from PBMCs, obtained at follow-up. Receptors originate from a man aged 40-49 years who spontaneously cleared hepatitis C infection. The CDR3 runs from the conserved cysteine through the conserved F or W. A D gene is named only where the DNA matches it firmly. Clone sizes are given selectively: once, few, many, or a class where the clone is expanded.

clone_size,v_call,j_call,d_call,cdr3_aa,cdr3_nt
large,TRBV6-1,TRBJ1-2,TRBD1,CASSVFEGQGSGYTF,TGTGCCAGCAGCGTGTTCGAGGGACAGGGGAGTGGCTACACCTTC
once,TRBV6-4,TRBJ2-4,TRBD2,CASSEVAGDPNIQYF,TGTGCCAGCAGTGAAGTAGCGGGAGATCCCAACATTCAGTACTTC
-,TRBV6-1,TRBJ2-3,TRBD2,CASSEARSSGEAYTQYF,TGTGCCAGCAGTGAAGCGCGTTCTAGCGGGGAAGCATATACGCAGTATTTT
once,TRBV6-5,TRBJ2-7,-,CASSSLFQGPTLEQYF,TGTGCCAGCAGTTCCTTATTCCAGGGCCCCACTCTCGAGCAGTACTTC
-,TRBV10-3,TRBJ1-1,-,CAISDSSGVGEAFF,TGTGCCATCAGTGACTCATCGGGTGTTGGTGAAGCTTTCTTT
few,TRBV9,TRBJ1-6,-,CASSATLNGTPLHF,TGTGCCAGCAGCGCCACCCTTAACGGTACACCCCTCCACTTT
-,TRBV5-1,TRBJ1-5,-,CASSLDPNQPQHF,TGTGCCAGCAGCCTGGATCCCAATCAGCCCCAGCATTTT
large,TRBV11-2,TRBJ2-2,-,CASSPLVGGESGELFF,TGTGCCAGCAGCCCCTTGGTAGGGGGAGAATCCGGGGAGCTGTTTTTT
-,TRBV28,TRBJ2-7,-,CASSVPSYEQYF,TGTGCCAGCAGCGTCCCGAGCTACGAGCAGTACTTC
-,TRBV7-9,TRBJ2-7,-,CASSLEAGPWGEQYF,TGTGCCAGCAGCTTAGAGGCAGGGCCCTGGGGCGAGCAGTACTTC
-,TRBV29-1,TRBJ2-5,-,CSVETGQETQYF,TGCAGCGTTGAGACAGGCCAAGAGACCCAGTACTTC
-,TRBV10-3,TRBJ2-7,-,CAISHGGSSEQYF,TGTGCCATCAGTCACGGGGGCTCAAGCGAGCAGTACTTC
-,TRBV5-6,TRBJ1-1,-,CASSFEFSDPGTMNTEAFF,TGTGCCAGCAGCTTCGAGTTCTCCGACCCGGGGACTATGAACACTGAAGCTTTCTTT
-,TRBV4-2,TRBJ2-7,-,CASSFQTTGESSYEQYF,TGTGCCAGCAGCTTCCAAACTACAGGAGAAAGTTCCTACGAGCAGTACTTC
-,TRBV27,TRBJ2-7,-,CASSLSGDYEQYF,TGTGCCAGCAGTTTATCAGGAGACTACGAGCAGTACTTC
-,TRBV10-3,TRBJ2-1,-,CAISEGRGSQAGEQFF,TGTGCCATCAGTGAGGGACGCGGATCCCAGGCGGGTGAGCAGTTCTTC
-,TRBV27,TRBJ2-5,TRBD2,CASSSGLAGETQYF,TGTGCCAGCAGCTCAGGGCTAGCGGGAGAGACTCAGTACTTC
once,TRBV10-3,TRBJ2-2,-,CAISEGQLSSSTGELFF,TGTGCCATCAGTGAGGGACAGTTGAGTTCGAGTACCGGGGAGCTGTTTTTT
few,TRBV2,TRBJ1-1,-,CASSQTRNTEAFF,TGTGCCAGCAGTCAGACAAGGAACACTGAAGCTTTCTTT
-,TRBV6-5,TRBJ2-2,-,CASSPGSPGELLF,TGTGCCAGCAGCCCAGGGTCCCCCGGGGAGCTGCTTTTT
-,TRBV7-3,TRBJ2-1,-,CASSLNSQPSYNEQFF,TGTGCCAGCAGCTTAAATAGCCAGCCTTCCTACAATGAGCAGTTCTTC
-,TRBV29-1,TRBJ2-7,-,CSVAYSYEQYF,TGCAGCGTAGCGTATTCCTACGAGCAGTACTTC
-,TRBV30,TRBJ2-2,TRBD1,CAWSGESGGLFF,TGTGCCTGGAGCGGGGAGTCAGGGGGGCTGTTTTTT
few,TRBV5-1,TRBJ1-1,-,CASSLSSGTEAFF,TGTGCCAGCAGCCTTTCGTCCGGGACTGAAGCTTTCTTT
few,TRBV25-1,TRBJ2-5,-,CASSDYRVRETQYF,TGTGCCAGCAGTGATTATAGGGTACGAGAGACCCAGTACTTC
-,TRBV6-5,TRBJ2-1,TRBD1,CASSWTGGEYNEQFF,TGTGCCAGCAGTTGGACAGGGGGCGAGTATAATGAGCAGTTCTTC
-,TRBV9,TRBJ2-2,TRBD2,CASSGGLAAYTGELFF,TGTGCCAGCAGCGGCGGACTAGCGGCCTACACCGGGGAGCTGTTTTTT
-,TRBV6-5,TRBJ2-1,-,CASSDRKEQFF,TGTGCCAGCAGTGACCGGAAGGAGCAGTTCTTC
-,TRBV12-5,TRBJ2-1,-,CASGILQLGSSSYNEQFF,TGTGCTAGTGGAATTCTCCAGCTTGGGTCAAGCTCCTACAATGAGCAGTTCTTC
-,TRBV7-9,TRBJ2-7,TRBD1,CASSPTGAYEQYF,TGTGCCAGCAGCCCGACAGGGGCCTACGAGCAGTACTTC
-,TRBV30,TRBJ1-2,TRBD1,CAWTGGTYGYTF,TGTGCCTGGACAGGGGGTACCTATGGCTACACCTTC
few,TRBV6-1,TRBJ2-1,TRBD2,CASSEASGGANEQFF,TGTGCCAGCAGTGAAGCTAGCGGGGGGGCCAATGAGCAGTTCTTC
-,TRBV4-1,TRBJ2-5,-,CASSQAGTSETQYF,TGCGCCAGCAGCCAAGCGGGGACTTCGGAGACCCAGTACTTC
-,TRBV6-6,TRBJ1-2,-,CASSSSTVNYGYTF,TGTGCCAGCAGTTCCTCGACAGTTAACTATGGCTACACCTTC
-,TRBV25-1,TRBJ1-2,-,CASSELVREGGNYGYTF,TGTGCCAGCAGTGAATTGGTTCGTGAAGGGGGAAACTATGGCTACACCTTC
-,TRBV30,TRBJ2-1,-,CAWSVGRGDEQFF,TGTGCCTGGAGTGTCGGGAGAGGAGATGAGCAGTTCTTC
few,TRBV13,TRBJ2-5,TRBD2,CASSSGLAGEFGVTQYF,TGTGCCAGCAGCTCGGGACTAGCGGGAGAGTTCGGGGTGACCCAGTACTTC
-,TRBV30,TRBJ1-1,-,CAWGLGGWDTEAFF,TGTGCCTGGGGGTTGGGGGGCTGGGACACTGAAGCTTTCTTT
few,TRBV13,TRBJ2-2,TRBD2,CASSLSSGGNTGELFF,TGTGCCAGCAGCCTATCTAGCGGGGGGAACACCGGGGAGCTGTTTTTT
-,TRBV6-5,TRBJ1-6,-,CASSLYSSSPLHF,TGTGCCAGCAGTCTCTACTCGAGCTCACCCCTCCACTTT
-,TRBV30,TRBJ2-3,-,CAWSRDTTDTQYF,TGTGCCTGGAGTCGGGACACCACAGATACGCAGTATTTT
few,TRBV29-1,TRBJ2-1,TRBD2,CSARWGPSGSWQFF,TGCAGCGCCCGGTGGGGGCCTAGCGGGAGTTGGCAGTTCTTC
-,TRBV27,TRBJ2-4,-,CASSSDSGDIQYF,TGTGCCAGCAGTTCGGACTCCGGCGACATTCAGTACTTC
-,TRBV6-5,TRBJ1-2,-,CASSYSLAGGYTF,TGTGCCAGCAGTTACTCGTTAGCCGGGGGCTACACCTTC
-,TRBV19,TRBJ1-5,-,CASSLLKDGGVGNQPQHF,TGTGCCAGTAGTCTCCTGAAGGATGGGGGGGTAGGCAATCAGCCCCAGCATTTT
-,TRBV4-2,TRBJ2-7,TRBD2,CASSQAYRLAEGYEQYF,TGTGCCAGCAGCCAAGCATACAGACTAGCGGAAGGCTACGAGCAGTACTTC
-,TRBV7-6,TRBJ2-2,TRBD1,CASSLSGQGSRELFF,TGTGCCAGCAGCTTATCTGGACAGGGGAGCCGGGAGCTGTTTTTT
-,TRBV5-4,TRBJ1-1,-,CASSLSSGTEAFF,TGTGCCAGCAGCCTTTCGTCCGGGACTGAAGCTTTCTTT
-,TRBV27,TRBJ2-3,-,CASSLGGTSITSTDTQYF,TGTGCCAGCAGCCTAGGCGGGACTTCAATTACTAGCACAGATACGCAGTATTTT
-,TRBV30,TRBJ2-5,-,CAWRLADPEETQYF,TGTGCCTGGAGGCTAGCAGATCCCGAAGAGACCCAGTACTTC
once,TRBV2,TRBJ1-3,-,CASSRRVYREGGTIYF,TGTGCCAGCAGCCGCCGAGTGTACAGGGAAGGAGGCACCATATATTTT
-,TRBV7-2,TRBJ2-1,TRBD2,CASSLDGGRPPYNEQFF,TGTGCCAGCAGCTTAGACGGCGGGAGGCCCCCCTACAATGAGCAGTTCTTC
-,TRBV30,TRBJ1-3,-,CAWKKAGNTIYF,TGTGCCTGGAAGAAGGCGGGAAACACCATATATTTT
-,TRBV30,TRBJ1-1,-,CAWSVQKPTEAFF,TGTGCCTGGAGTGTTCAGAAGCCCACTGAAGCTTTCTTT